This T cell receptor beta chain was identified in a study of cytomegalovirus exposure and HLA in healthy donors (dated by TCRdb to 2015 to 2018). Regarding the research as a whole: According to an earlier analysis of a few hundred of the donors, 150 million to 200 million T cells yielded 117 million unique TCR beta sequences and approximately 300 Gb of sequence data. An early release covering more than 500 HLA-typed donors comprised approximately 300 gigabases of sequencing data and 85 million or so unique TCR sequences. The genetic ancestry cluster associated with self-reported Caucasian donors included about 81% of the 398 genotyped donors. The study was designed to test whether signatures of past pathogen exposure could be identified by cataloging public T cell receptors. Using immunosequencing, the study profiled T cell repertoires from about 620 subjects and related those repertoires to cytomegalovirus serostatus. A separate validation cohort of roughly 130 different subjects was used in addition to the roughly 720-subject first cohort. The study combined high-throughput TCR immunosequencing, statistical association of individual TCRs with disease status, and machine learning to predict cytomegalovirus infection status. In a later analysis, previously published TCR beta repertoires from several hundred donors were re-analyzed and high-resolution HLA genotyping was added so that TCR occurrence patterns could be studied. Rather than using new phenotypic data, the later analysis identified candidate immune exposures from TCR beta sequences and from how often those sequences occurred across donors. To decide whether each TCR beta V gene segment behaved as functional or pseudogenic, an earlier analysis of several hundred of the donors relied on high-throughput TCR beta sequencing. Donor age, sex, ethnicity and CMV serostatus were compiled alongside the repertoire data. A later genetic analysis took genome-wide SNP genotypes for about three fifths of the 666 donors and used that subset as a discovery cohort. All discovery cohort repertoires had been generated on a single sequencing platform. Both class I and class II loci were covered by HLA typing, at four-digit resolution. The number of donors typed differed by locus, with roughly 620-640 for A, B, C, DRB1 and DQB1, 522 for DQA1, 600 to 610 for DPA1, and 400 to 490 for DPB1. About 5 DR-DQ haplotypes were handled as single units for association and clustering, since linkage in the cohort was strong. Among about 370 genotyped donors of the cohort, an average of roughly 230,000 unique TCR beta nucleotide sequences was sequenced per donor, of which approximately 19% were non-productive. The investigation overall reported the following: According to a later analysis, parvovirus B19, influenza, CMV and Epstein-Barr virus appeared linked to several top co-occurrence clusters. Specific HLA alleles were associated with about 17,000 TCR beta sequences at a false discovery rate of 0.05 in a later analysis. About 15 rarely observed V segments, including chromosome 9 orphons, were excluded from the earlier analysis of some 590 of the donors because counts were too low. A further reported finding was that TCR beta sequences accurately predicted the HLA-A and HLA-B alleles for most subjects in the first cohort. Roughly uniform sequencing depth across donors was assumed in presence/absence analyses, although this assumption may not hold. Strong co-occurrence of HLA alleles, especially DR and DQ, made assigning TCR associations to individual alleles difficult. HLA typing was unavailable for some donors at each locus, so association tests used only the typed subset. Only TCR beta chains were sequenced in this cohort, and the absence of alpha or paired-chain data limited detectable features. Most TCR sequences were observed very rarely across donors, whereas some public TCRs were present in many individuals. Linkage disequilibrium might explain the correlated functional status among segregating V segments, but an unknown experimental factor could not be excluded. Compared with the 666-donor mean, donors in an Asian-associated ancestry cluster had fewer N-insertions in productive TCRs, according to a later genetic analysis. In vitro tests confirmed that a few of the cytomegalovirus-associated TCR beta chains recognize cytomegalovirus antigens. A later genetic analysis associated a missense DCLRE1C variant with V-gene and J-gene trimming of TCR beta chains, and an independent cohort replicated the association. Immune exposure information for the cohort was limited to CMV serostatus. It was suggested by the authors that the approach could potentially be generalized to other disease states and immunological phenotypes. In both the original and validation cohorts, the classifier was reported to diagnose cytomegalovirus status with high specificity and sensitivity. A total of some 180 TCR beta chains were listed by the study as associated with cytomegalovirus. Most CMV-associated TCR beta chains appeared to be HLA-restricted in a later analysis, and the HLA associations seemed to be driven largely by CMV exposure. A later analysis found that HLA-associated TCR beta chains were more clonally expanded and had lower generation probabilities than equally common non-associated chains. In a later analysis, the rate of TCR association differed among HLA loci, with DRB1 alleles having the most associated TCRs and HLA-C alleles having the fewest. Some IMGT-functional V segments, including TRBV6-2 and TRBV6-3, could not be told apart with the 87-base-pair reads, so those segments were excluded. An earlier analysis of approximately 530 of the donors showed that most TCR beta V segments appeared in productive rearrangements either about 87% or about 30% of the time, which broadly matched IMGT annotations. A group of highly shared sequence variants was considered likely to be a technical artifact of the sequencing pipeline.

This clone was counted a few times. The specificity of this receptor is unknown. Base qualities were left out, and no much larger clone turns up one base away. The library came from the immunoSEQ multiplex PCR assay. A mixture of 60 forward primers for TCR Vbeta segments and 13 reverse primers for TCR Jbeta segments was used in the multiplex PCR. Amplification of the CDR3 region of rearranged TCR beta genes was performed with a multiplex PCR assay on genomic DNA. The Illumina HiSeq System was used to sequence the amplified TCR beta libraries as 87-base-pair reads. In the original analysis: Across the roughly 700 repertoires, a later analysis counted around 80 million unique TCR beta chains, 9.5 million to 13 million of which were shared by at least two donors. Raw reads were error-corrected and collapsed into unique sequences with a nearest-neighbor algorithm that merged closely related sequences to remove PCR and sequencing errors. V, D and J gene segments were assigned by aligning CDR3 sequences to IMGT reference sequences. Each retained sequence needed at least a six-nucleotide match to both a V gene segment and a J gene segment. Rearrangements were called productive when the CDR3 lacked stop codons and stayed in frame with V and J; all others were non-productive. CDR3 was defined according to IMGT convention as the region running from the second conserved V-encoded cysteine to the conserved J-encoded phenylalanine. In an earlier analysis of approximately 590 of the donors, sequences lacking an unambiguous match to a single V gene segment were excluded. In an earlier analysis of a few hundred of the donors, a V segment was called functional when productive rearrangements were above 56.7%, and segregating when the standard deviation between donors exceeded 5%. A statistical classification framework was built for diagnosing cytomegalovirus status from the catalog of TCR beta chain sequences. In a later analysis, TCR nucleotide sequences were compared against IMGT/GENE-DB human TR gene sequences so that V and J genes could be assigned. Using the TCRdist pipeline, a later analysis assigned CDR3 sequences along with most-parsimonious VDJ recombination scenarios. In a later analysis, each TCR beta chain was defined by its CDR3 amino acid sequence together with its V-gene family, and reads without a unique V-gene family were excluded. In a later analysis, 500 to 650 highly shared, low-generation-probability nucleotide sequences were removed to address suspected cross-contamination and a sequencing artifact. In a later analysis, a clonal expansion index for each public chain was calculated from normalized within-repertoire ranks of inferred template counts. Generation probabilities in a later analysis came from a VDJ recombination model fitted to out-of-frame rearrangements, and those results were checked against IGoR. A later analysis scored TCR-TCR, TCR-HLA and TCR-CMV co-occurrence with hypergeometric tests, applying a repertoire-size bias correction to TCR pairs. False discovery rates were estimated in a later analysis by permuting HLA or CMV assignments 20 times. A later analysis grouped co-occurring TCRs with DBSCAN, adding TCRdist sequence similarity when clustering within HLA-allele-positive subsets. Repertoires with fewer than 30,000 or more than 120,000 public chains were left out of co-occurrence clustering, as were four to six repertoires with anomalous nucleotide sharing. Imported from immuneACCESS, the table was reduced by TCRdb to in-frame sequences with V and J called. These copies leave out some clones; in studies compared against another copy, an unresolved V gene accounts for under half, and the cause of the remainder is not known. V and J calls and clone size come straight from that table; D and trimming were deduced from the DNA. In all, the sample holds roughly 110,000 clones, and about four fifths of those were seen once. The biggest ten clones account for roughly 2.5% of the sample.

The cohort comprised around 700 healthy bone marrow donors. Cohort members were all nominally healthy when sampled, although unrecorded immune exposures were likely present. The donor was CMV seronegative and belonged to the group of around 400 seronegative cohort members. A peripheral blood sample was provided by each donor, and peripheral blood mononuclear cells were used for TCR beta sequencing. Genomic DNA extraction from the blood cell samples was performed with the Qiagen DNeasy Blood Extraction Kit. Per the germline V gene (reference sequence), SGHNT is the CDR1 and YYREEE is the CDR2. There are 15 amino acids in the CDR3, from cysteine to phenylalanine inclusive. This entry keeps only the CDR3 DNA: 45 bases, framed from base 1. V and J lose 0 bases and 8 bases, and a span of 14 bases separates them.

The TCR originated in a woman between 18 and 29 years old in good health and CMV-seronegative. The rearranged chain carries TRBV5-4 and TRBJ1-4; the D gene is unclear. The sequenced material came from PBMCs. The DNA reads TGTGCCAGCAGCTTGGACGGGCGGGCGGGGGAAAAACTGTTTTTT. This sequence encodes CASSLDGRAGEKLFF.